These 31 T cell receptor beta chains originate from one sample sequenced in a study of blood T cell repertoires in COVID-19. The assay was immunoSEQ multiplex PCR, and TCRdb's table has in-frame clones only and misses some. Altogether around 420,000 clones are present, around 90% being singletons, with the ten largest covering over 2%. The sample was PBMCs or T cells enriched from blood (not recorded which). These receptor sequences come from a middle-aged woman with acute COVID-19.

The chain has TRBV12-5 and TRBJ2-4; perhaps TRBD1 as D (5 bases). V lost 0 bases to trimming and J lost 2 bases, with 14 bases between them. Per germline, CDR1 LGHNT and CDR2 FRNRAP. The CDR3 sequence is 17 residues long. The CDR3 sequence is CASGLVSPQGTKNIQYF. The CDR3, as DNA: TGTGCTAGTGGTTTGGTAAGTCCCCAGGGTACCAAAAACATTCAGTACTTC.

The chain recombines TRBV4-1 with TRBJ1-1; TRBD1 aligns across 9 bases. J lost 6 bases, V lost 3 bases, and 5 bases had no gene match. Germline V gene data show CDR1 as MGHRA and CDR2 as YSYEKL. There are 14 residues in the CDR3. The CDR3 region has the DNA TGCGCCAGCAGCCAGGACAGGGGTCGGTCTGAAGCTTTCTTT. This gives the protein CASSQDRGRSEAFF.

On this clone itself: Other DNA sequences within the sample encode an identical CDR3. This chain links TRBV3-1 (or the pseudogene TRBV3-2) with TRBJ1-3; D call uncertain. Germline CDR1 reads LGHDT; CDR2 reads YNNKEL (reference sequence). This CDR3 is built from 14 residues. Trimming took 1 base from V and 4 from J, leaving 8 bases between them. The CDR3 protein is CASSQVGVGNTIYF. The CDR3 DNA sequence: TGTGCCAGCAGCCAAGTCGGGGTCGGAAACACCATATATTTT.

The V and J genes are TRBV3-1 (or the pseudogene TRBV3-2) and TRBJ2-5, with a tentative D call TRBD2 (5 bases). V lost 1 base, J lost 1 base, and 10 bases lay in between. Germline assignment: CDR1 LGHDT and CDR2 YNNKEL (reference sequence). The length of the CDR3 is 15 residues. CDR3 bases: TGTGCCAGCAGCCAAGCGGGGATCCCCCAAGAGACCCAGTACTTC. Translation gives CASSQAGIPQETQYF.

The chain carries TRBV2 and TRBJ1-3; 8 bases are shared with TRBD1. V trimming: 5 bases; J trimming: 8 bases; junction bases outside the gene matches: 5. Germline loops: CDR1 SNHLY, CDR2 FYNNEI. CDR3 length: 13 amino acids. CDR3 sequence (DNA): TGTGCCAGCAGTTTGGACAGGGATGACACCATATATTTT. Protein sequence: CASSLDRDDTIYF.

Only one count was recorded for this clone. V is TRBV6-5 and J is TRBJ1-6; 7 positions match TRBD1. The germline CDR1 and CDR2 sequences are MNHEY and SVGAGI. V trimming: 6 bases; J trimming: 9 bases; junction bases outside the gene matches: 8. The CDR3 has 14 amino acids. This CDR3 reads CASRAGRGVSPLHF. CDR3 nucleotide sequence: TGTGCCAGCAGGGCCGGCAGGGGGGTTTCACCCCTCCACTTT.

This clone was seen more than once but under ten times. The chain has TRBV5-1 and TRBJ1-6; a weak D match, TRBD1 (6 bases). V was cut by 4 bases and J by 9 bases, with 8 bases left in between. The CDR3 is 12 residues long. The germline CDR1 and CDR2 sequences are SGHRS and YFSETQ. The CDR3 DNA follows: TGCGCCAGCAGCCCACAGGGTTCACCCCTCCACTTT. It yields the protein CASSPQGSPLHF.

The chain links TRBV7-2 to TRBJ2-2; 11 bases line up with TRBD2. CDR3 length: 15 residues. V shed 4 bases and J 6 bases; nucleotides not matched to a gene: 4. Germline V gives CDR1 SGHTA, CDR2 FQGNSA. In DNA, the CDR3 is TGTGCCAGCAGCTCCTTTAGCGGGGGGGCCGGGGAGCTGTTTTTT. Its translation: CASSSFSGGAGELFF.

This clone was seen once. The rearrangement uses TRBV9 and TRBJ1-6, with D hard to call. V was pared by 3 bases and J by 7 bases, with 17 bases between. CDR3 length: 16 residues. Germline CDR1 SGDLS, CDR2 YYNGEE. CDR3 sequence (DNA): TGTGCCAGCAGCGAGTTTGGATCCCCGGGGAATTCACCCCTCCACTTT. It is translated as CASSEFGSPGNSPLHF.

Notes on this clone: This CDR3 is also generated by other DNA sequences in the sample. The chain carries TRBV12-3 or TRBV12-4 and TRBJ1-5; D gene unclear. The CDR3 totals 12 residues. The V end was cut by 3 bases, the J end by 7 bases, with 7 bases between. For the CDR3, the DNA is TGTGCCAGCAGTTTCGGGGTGCAGCCCCAGCATTTT. Its translation is CASSFGVQPQHF.

The V gene is TRBV5-1, the J gene TRBJ1-1; D is ambiguous. Between the trimmed V and J ends, which lost 1 base and 0 bases, there was a span of 13 bases. In germline, CDR1 is SGHRS, CDR2 YFSETQ. The CDR3 length is 16 residues. CDR3 in amino acids: CASSLQTLDLNTEAFF. The DNA for the CDR3 is TGCGCCAGCAGCTTGCAGACCCTAGATCTGAACACTGAAGCTTTCTTT. The whole variable domain, filled in from reference TRBV5-1 and TRBJ1-1, reads KAGVTQTPRYLIKTRGQQVTLSCSPISGHRSVSWYQQTPGQGLQFLFEYFSETQRNKGNFPGRFSGRQFSNSRSEMNVSTLELGDSALYLCASSLQTLDLNTEAFFGQGTRLTVV.

This chain connects TRBV5-1 to TRBJ1-3; D call uncertain. CDR3 length equals 14 residues. The V end was cut by 4 bases, the J end by 4 bases, with 12 bases between. The V gene's germline CDR1 is SGHRS and CDR2 YFSETQ. The DNA for the CDR3 is TGCGCCAGCAGCGCAGGATCACCCGGAAACACCATATATTTT. This translates into CASSAGSPGNTIYF. Based on the CDR3 plus reference TRBV5-1 and TRBJ1-3, the full variable domain is KAGVTQTPRYLIKTRGQQVTLSCSPISGHRSVSWYQQTPGQGLQFLFEYFSETQRNKGNFPGRFSGRQFSNSRSEMNVSTLELGDSALYLCASSAGSPGNTIYFGEGSWLTVV.

This sequence joins TRBV18 and TRBJ2-3; 8 nucleotides line up with TRBD2. Trimming removed 5 bases from V and 4 bases from J; junction bases left unmatched: 5. Germline V gene lookup returns CDR1 KGHSH and CDR2 LQKENI. The CDR3 has 14 residues. The CDR3 nucleotides are TGTGCCAGCTCAAACCGGGAGGGGGCAGATACGCAGTATTTT. Translation: CASSNREGADTQYF.

This clone was observed once. This chain links TRBV5-1 with TRBJ1-2, with D tentatively TRBD1 (6 bases). The CDR3 contains 14 residues. Germline CDR1 and CDR2: SGHRS and YFSETQ. Trimming removed 0 bases at V and 6 bases at J, with 12 bases between. CDR3 bases: TGCGCCAGCAGCTTGGAACGCTCAGGGGATGGCTACACCTTC. This gives the protein CASSLERSGDGYTF.

The chain is built from TRBV19 and TRBJ1-2; TRBD1 matches 8 bases. The CDR3 consists of 16 residues. Germline lookup yields CDR1 LNHDA and CDR2 SQIVND (reference sequence). The V gene end was trimmed by 0 bases and the J gene end by 5 bases; junction bases not matched to a gene: 8. The DNA of the CDR3 is TGTGCCAGTAGTATAGACCGGGACAGGCACTATTATGGCTACACCTTC. Protein product: CASSIDRDRHYYGYTF.

This clone was seen just once. This chain uses TRBV2 with TRBJ2-3, with 9 bases aligning to TRBD2. The CDR3 runs to 17 residues. CDR1 and CDR2 (germline): SNHLY, FYNNEI. V gave up 6 bases and J gave up 0 bases; unmatched junction bases: 10. CDR3 protein: CASSPFPLAGSTDTQYF. The CDR3 DNA follows: TGTGCCAGCAGCCCCTTTCCTCTAGCGGGGAGCACAGATACGCAGTATTTT.

The J gene is TRBJ1-1, the V gene TRBV11-2, with a weak D call TRBD1 (5 bases). Germline CDR1 reads SGHAT; CDR2 reads FQNNGV. The CDR3 is made up of 13 amino acids. Trimming shortened V by 9 bases and J by 0 bases, and 11 bases separated the two germline ends. CDR3 DNA: TGTGCCAGTAGCAGGGAGATGAACACTGAAGCTTTCTTT. This translates into CASSREMNTEAFF.

About this clone: In the same sample, other DNA sequences code for this CDR3. J is TRBJ1-1 and V is TRBV19, with D perhaps matching TRBD1 (6 bases). V was clipped by 6 bases and J by 1 base, with 9 bases between them. The CDR3 runs to 13 residues. Germline V gene lookup returns CDR1 LNHDA and CDR2 SQIVND (reference sequence). In DNA form, the CDR3 reads TGTGCCAGTAGGACAGGAGAGAACACTGAAGCTTTCTTT. Its protein product is CASRTGENTEAFF. Full variable domain (missing parts from reference TRBV19 and TRBJ1-1): DGGITQSPKYLFRKEGQNVTLSCEQNLNHDAMYWYRQDPGQGLRLIYYSQIVNDFQKGDIAEGYSVSREKKESFPLTVTSAQKNPTAFYLCASRTGENTEAFFGQGTRLTVV.

The V and J genes are TRBV27 and TRBJ2-3; 8 bases match TRBD2. The CDR3 contains 16 residues. J was trimmed by 2 bases and V by 5 bases; bases with no gene match: 9. Germline V gene data show CDR1 as MNHEY and CDR2 as SMNVEV (reference sequence). CDR3 in amino acids: CASSRFSGVVTDTQYF. The CDR3 DNA is TGTGCCAGCAGTCGCTTTAGCGGGGTGGTCACAGATACGCAGTATTTT.

This clone was counted a few times. At one of its ends the junction is not consistent with the germline gene, which may arise from a read error. The genes are TRBV27 and TRBJ1-1, with D possibly being TRBD1 (5 bases). CDR1 and CDR2 (germline): MNHEY, SMNVEV (reference sequence). CDR3 length equals 14 residues. The CDR3 sequence is CASRLSLGGTEAFF. The CDR3 DNA follows: TGTGCCAGCCGTTTGTCCCTCGGGGGCACTGAAGCTTTCTTT.

The rearrangement joins TRBV12-3 or TRBV12-4 to TRBJ1-2; D may be TRBD1 (6 bases). V gave up 6 bases and J gave up 4 bases, with 12 bases separating them. This CDR3 region has 13 residues. Here the CDR3 reads CASSYGQTYGYTF. The DNA of the CDR3 is TGTGCCAGCAGCTATGGACAGACCTATGGCTACACCTTC.

The genes are TRBV5-5 and TRBJ2-7, with D possibly TRBD1 on 6 matching bases. Trimming removed 2 bases from V and 2 bases from J, with 11 bases in between. In germline, CDR1 is SGHKS, CDR2 YYEKEE (reference sequence). The CDR3 is 14 residues long. CDR3 sequence reads: CASSFRQAPYEQYF. The CDR3 region has the DNA TGTGCCAGCAGCTTCCGACAGGCCCCCTACGAGCAGTACTTC.

In its sample, this clone was seen many times. This chain uses TRBV5-6 with TRBJ2-5, with TRBD2 matching over 10 bases. The CDR3 has 14 amino acids. Germline V CDR1 and CDR2: SGHDT, YYEEEE. V dropped 3 bases and J dropped 4; count of bases not matched to a gene: 3. DNA for the CDR3: TGTGCCAGCAGCTCCCGACTAGCGGGAGAGACCCAGTACTTC. Its translation: CASSSRLAGETQYF.

The chain employs TRBV10-1 and TRBJ2-1; 9 bases match TRBD1. In germline, CDR1 is WNHNN, CDR2 SYGVQD (reference sequence). J lost 7 bases, V lost 2 bases, and 6 bases had no gene match. The length of the CDR3 is 15 residues. The CDR3 region is CASSERGQGWNEQFF. Written as DNA, the CDR3 is TGCGCCAGCAGTGAGAGGGGACAGGGTTGGAATGAGCAGTTCTTC.

The rearrangement uses TRBV7-6 and TRBJ2-7; 11 nucleotides agree with TRBD2. Looked up from germline, CDR1 is SGHVS and CDR2 is FNYEAQ. CDR3 size: 16 residues. Trimming at V came to 2 bases and at J to 0 bases, leaving 3 bases not matched to a gene. The CDR3 reads CASSLTSGGTSYEQYF. For the CDR3, the DNA is TGTGCCAGCAGCTTAACTAGCGGGGGAACCTCCTACGAGCAGTACTTC.

The chain is built from TRBV6-1 and TRBJ2-7, with D uncertain. V lost 1 base to trimming and J lost 1 base, with 5 bases between them. The length of the CDR3 is 13 residues. Germline V lookup: CDR1 MNHNS, CDR2 SASEGT. This chain's CDR3 is CASSEGSSYEQYF. DNA for the CDR3: TGTGCCAGCAGTGAAGGCAGTTCCTACGAGCAGTACTTC.

The V gene is TRBV7-2, the J gene TRBJ2-5; a possible D gene is TRBD1 (5 bases). Deletions cut 0 bases from V and 4 bases from J, with 12 bases between. This CDR3 has 15 residues. From germline, CDR1 is SGHTA and CDR2 FQGNSA. The CDR3 region has the DNA TGTGCCAGCAGCTTAGCCAGGGTCCATGGAGAGACCCAGTACTTC. The encoded protein is CASSLARVHGETQYF.

The V gene is TRBV2, the J gene TRBJ2-6; 9 nucleotides line up with TRBD1. Germline lookup yields CDR1 SNHLY and CDR2 FYNNEI. V trimming: 8 bases; J trimming: 1 base; junction bases outside the gene matches: 9. The CDR3 has 17 residues. The chain's CDR3 is CASAPDRGASGANVLTF. The CDR3 DNA is TGTGCCAGCGCGCCCGACAGGGGGGCTTCTGGGGCCAACGTCCTGACTTTC.

This clone was observed once. V is TRBV6-5 and J is TRBJ2-5, with D possibly matching TRBD1 (6 bases). CDR3 size: 13 residues. Trimming removed 4 bases at V and 2 bases at J, with 8 bases between. Germline CDR1 MNHEY, CDR2 SVGAGI. The CDR3 loop reads CASSLDSQETQYF. The CDR3 DNA reads TGTGCCAGCAGTTTGGACAGTCAAGAGACCCAGTACTTC.

The chain is built from TRBV10-3 and TRBJ2-3; D call uncertain. The CDR3 runs to 15 residues. V gave up 2 bases and J gave up 2 bases, with 11 bases separating them. CDR1 ENHRY and CDR2 SYGVKD come from the germline V gene. The CDR3 DNA sequence: TGTGCCATCAGTGAGCCGACCGGGTTCACAGATACGCAGTATTTT. Amino acid sequence: CAISEPTGFTDTQYF.

On this clone itself: The same CDR3 can be traced to other DNA sequences in this sample. This chain links TRBV15 with TRBJ1-3; D ambiguous. V shed 9 bases and J shed 1 base, with 4 bases lying between them. The CDR3 consists of 11 residues. Germline-derived CDR1 and CDR2 are LNHNV and YYDKDF (reference sequence). CDR3 nucleotides: TGTGCCACTAAATCTGGAAACACCATATATTTT. Protein sequence: CATKSGNTIYF.